This TCR beta chain came from a study of T cells in Graves' hyperthyroidism and ophthalmopathy. Looking at the study overall: It was at initial diagnosis, before any treatment, that peripheral blood was collected.

The investigators amplified TCR beta CDR3 regions from RNA transcripts. The TCR CDR3 was amplified in a first-round RT-PCR using the HTBI primer set. TCRdb re-derived calls from the multiplex PCR reads in MiXCR, one entry per CDR3 protein. The sample gives around 350,000 distinct CDR3 sequences, 15% to 20% of which show up once; 3% to 4% is in the top ten. From germline, CDR1 is MNHNS and CDR2 SASEGT. The CDR3 contains 13 residues. Between the trimmed V and J ends, which lost 8 bases and 7 bases, there was a span of 15 bases. This clonotype has ten or more counts. Diagnosis rested on symptoms, serum thyroxine and TRAb, thyroid ultrasound, and orbital computed tomography. The source of the PBMCs was 8 to 10 ml of fresh peripheral blood.

Sequencing used blood. The clonotype comes from a woman younger than 30 with Graves' hyperthyroidism. The chain is built from TRBV6-1 and TRBJ1-5, with D maybe TRBD1 (6 bases). CDR3 sequence reads: CASGQLGGQPQHF. CDR3 bases: TGTGCCAGCGGGCAGTTAGGGGGACAGCCCCAGCATTTT.